This TCR beta chain was captured in a study of shared clonotypes between healthy human individuals. Germline V gives CDR1 SEHNR, CDR2 FQNEAQ (reference sequence). CDR3 length: 13 amino acids. V lost 2 bases to trimming and J lost 4 bases, with 8 bases between them. Using immunoSEQ multiplex PCR, the repertoire was profiled, and TCRdb retains in-frame clones only, with some absent. The data contain 1.4 million to 1.5 million clones, roughly 96% of them singletons. The chain joins TRBV7-9 to TRBJ2-5; TRBD2 is a possible D gene (5 bases). The receptor's source is a man aged 30 to 45 in good health. Sequencing was performed on naive CD4+ T cells sorted from blood. The subset: CD45RA+ positively selected. In DNA form, the CDR3 reads TGTGCCAGCAGCTTATTCGGGGTAGAGACCCAGTACTTC. Encoded protein: CASSLFGVETQYF.